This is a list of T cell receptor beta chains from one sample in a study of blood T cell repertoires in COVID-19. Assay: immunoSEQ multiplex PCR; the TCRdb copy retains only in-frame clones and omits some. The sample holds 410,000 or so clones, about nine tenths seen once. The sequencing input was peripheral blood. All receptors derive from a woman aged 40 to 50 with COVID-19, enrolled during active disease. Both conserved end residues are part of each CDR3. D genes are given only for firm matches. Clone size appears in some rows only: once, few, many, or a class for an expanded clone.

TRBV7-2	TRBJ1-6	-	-	TGTGCCAGCAGTTTTATATCAGGGATAAGCTCCTATAATTCACCCCTCCACTTT	CASSFISGISSYNSPLHF
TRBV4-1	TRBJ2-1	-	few	TGCGCCAGCAGCCAACATCAACCATCATACGGGGTGGTCTACAATGAGCAGTTCTTC	CASSQHQPSYGVVYNEQFF
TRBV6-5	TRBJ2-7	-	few	TGTGCCAGCAGTTACTCGAATTCGGGTTCCGAGCAGTACTTC	CASSYSNSGSEQYF
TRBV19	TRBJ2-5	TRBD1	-	TGTGCCAGTAGTCCGAGGACAGGGGACCAAGAGACCCAGTACTTC	CASSPRTGDQETQYF
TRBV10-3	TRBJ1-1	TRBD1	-	TGTGCCATCAGTGACCCGGGGGACAGGGGACGGGGTGAAGCTTTCTTT	CAISDPGDRGRGEAFF
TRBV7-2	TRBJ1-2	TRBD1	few	TGTGCCAGCAGCCCACGGACAGGGGGGGGCTACACCTTC	CASSPRTGGGYTF
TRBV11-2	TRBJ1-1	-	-	TGTGCCAGCAGCTTGGGTCAGGTCGGGAACACTGAAGCTTTCTTT	CASSLGQVGNTEAFF
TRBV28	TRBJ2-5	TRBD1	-	TGTGCCAGCAGTTCGCCGGGACAGGGAGAAGAGACCCAGTACTTC	CASSSPGQGEETQYF
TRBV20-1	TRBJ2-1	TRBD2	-	TGCAGTGCAAGTCGACTAGCGGGAGGGCTAGGCAATGAGCAGTTCTTC	CSASRLAGGLGNEQFF
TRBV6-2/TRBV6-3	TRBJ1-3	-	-	TGTGCCAGCAGTTACCTAGGGGCTTCTGGAAACACCATATATTTT	CASSYLGASGNTIYF
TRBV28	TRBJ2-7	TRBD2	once	TGTGCCAGCAGTTCCTGGGGCGGCGGGGGGGTGTACGAGCAGTACTTC	CASSSWGGGGVYEQYF
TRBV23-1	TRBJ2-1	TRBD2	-	TGCGCCAGCAGTCAATCCGAGGGAGGGCCATTAGATGAGCAGTTCTTC	CASSQSEGGPLDEQFF
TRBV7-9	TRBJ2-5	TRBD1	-	TGTGCCAGCAGCTCCCGAGGACAGGGAAAGGTGGAGACCCAGTACTTC	CASSSRGQGKVETQYF
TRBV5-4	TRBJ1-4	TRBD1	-	TGTGCCACAAGGACAGGGATAACTAATGAAAAACTGTTTTTT	CATRTGITNEKLFF
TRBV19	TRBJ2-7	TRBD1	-	TGTGCCAGTAGGGTAACAGGGGGAGGTTTCGAGCAGTACTTC	CASRVTGGGFEQYF
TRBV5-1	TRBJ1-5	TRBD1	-	TGCGCCAGCAGCCCGACAGGGGGGTATCAGCCCCAGCATTTT	CASSPTGGYQPQHF
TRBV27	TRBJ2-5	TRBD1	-	TGTGCCAGCAGTTTCAAGGGACAGGGGGCTCAAGAGACCCAGTACTTC	CASSFKGQGAQETQYF
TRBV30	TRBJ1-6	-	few	TGTGCCTGGAGTGCTGGGGCAGGAGATAATTCACCCCTCCACTTT	CAWSAGAGDNSPLHF
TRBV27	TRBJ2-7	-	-	TGTGCCAGCAGTCTACAGGGTGACGAGCAGTACTTC	CASSLQGDEQYF
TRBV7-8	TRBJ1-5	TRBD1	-	TGTGCCAGCAGACAGGACAGGGCGAGACAGGATCAGCCCCAGCATTTT	CASRQDRARQDQPQHF
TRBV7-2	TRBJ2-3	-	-	TGTGCCAGCAGCTTTCCCCTGAGCACAGATACGCAGTATTTT	CASSFPLSTDTQYF